These 20 T cell receptor beta chains came from one sample sequenced in a study of T cells in tuberculosis. The method was immunoSEQ multiplex PCR; TCRdb's version includes in-frame clones alone and lacks a portion of them. The table shows 25,000 to 35,000 clones, with approximately 93% occurring only once. Specimen: PBMCs. Every receptor here comes from a donor aged 10-30 years with latent tuberculosis or without tuberculosis infection.

The rearrangement uses TRBV5-4 and TRBJ1-3; 8 nucleotides match TRBD1. CDR1 is SGHNT and CDR2 is YYREEE in the germline V gene (reference sequence). The V gene end was trimmed by 4 bases and the J gene end by 0 bases; junction bases not matched to a gene: 3. The CDR3 runs to 15 residues. In DNA form, the CDR3 reads TGTGCCAGCAGCGGGGGACAGGTCTCTGGAAACACCATATATTTT. Its translation: CASSGGQVSGNTIYF. Drawing the rest from reference TRBV5-4 and TRBJ1-3, the complete variable domain is ETGVTQSPTHLIKTRGQQVTLRCSSQSGHNTVSWYQQALGQGPQFIFQYYREEENGRGNFPPRFSGLQFPNYSSELNVNALELDDSALYLCASSGGQVSGNTIYFGEGSWLTVV.

The V call is TRBV28, the J call TRBJ1-2; D is unclear. Trimming removed 10 bases from V and 1 base from J, with 13 bases in between. The CDR3 loop spans 13 amino acids. From germline, CDR1 is MDHEN and CDR2 SYDVKM. CDR3: CAIQTQFNYGYTF. CDR3 nucleotide sequence: TGTGCCATTCAAACACAGTTTAACTATGGCTACACCTTC.

The V call is TRBV28, the J call TRBJ2-7; D remains ambiguous. Trimming took 5 bases from V and 4 from J, leaving 6 bases between them. Germline CDR1 reads MDHEN; CDR2 reads SYDVKM. The CDR3 is 11 residues long. The CDR3: CASSPKYEQYF. CDR3 in DNA: TGTGCCAGCAGTCCAAAATACGAGCAGTACTTC.

The CDR3 reads CASSLGSGVTGELFF. In DNA, the CDR3 is TGTGCCAGCAGCTTAGGTAGCGGGGTAACCGGGGAGCTGTTTTTT. The chain employs TRBV7-9 and TRBJ2-2, with 8 bases fitting TRBD2. This CDR3 has 15 residues. Trimming removed 1 base from V and 5 bases from J; junction bases left unmatched: 3. Per germline, CDR1 SEHNR and CDR2 FQNEAQ (reference sequence).

This clone has a single count. This chain uses TRBV28 with TRBJ1-2, with D possibly TRBD1 on 5 matching bases. Germline V CDR1 and CDR2: MDHEN, SYDVKM. The CDR3 totals 13 residues. Trimming stripped 4 bases from V and 3 bases from J, with 9 bases between. CDR3 amino acids: CASSSGGDYGYTF. In nucleotides, the CDR3 is TGTGCCAGCAGTTCGGGGGGAGACTATGGCTACACCTTC.

The chain has TRBV18 and TRBJ2-2, with D maybe TRBD1 (6 bases). Per germline, CDR1 KGHSH and CDR2 LQKENI. The CDR3 is 15 residues long. V was cut by 3 bases and J by 2 bases, with 10 bases left in between. CDR3 loop: CASSPLQGNTGELFF. CDR3 bases: TGTGCCAGCTCACCCCTACAGGGTAACACCGGGGAGCTGTTTTTT.

The chain couples TRBV6-1 to TRBJ2-7, with 7 bases identical to TRBD1. The junction had 4 bases not matched to a gene; V was cut back by 5 bases and J by 3 bases. Germline values: CDR1 MNHNS, CDR2 SASEGT. CDR3 size: 13 residues. In DNA form, the CDR3 reads TGTGCCAGCAGTACCCGGGACAGCTACGAGCAGTACTTC. It encodes CASSTRDSYEQYF.

The rearrangement uses TRBV6-6 and TRBJ1-5, with a possible D match to TRBD1 (5 bases). Germline-derived CDR1 and CDR2 are MNHNY and SVGAGI (reference sequence). The CDR3 covers 15 residues. Trimming stripped 0 bases from V and 3 bases from J, with 9 bases between. The CDR3 loop reads CASSYSKGNNQPQHF. CDR3 bases: TGTGCCAGCAGTTACTCGAAGGGGAACAATCAGCCCCAGCATTTT.

J is TRBJ1-1 and V is TRBV29-1; unclear D gene. Deletions cut 0 bases from V and 1 base from J, with 6 bases between. CDR3 length equals 13 residues. CDR1 and CDR2 from the germline V gene are SQVTM and ANQGSEA. The CDR3 bases are TGCAGCGTTGAAGAACAAAGGAACACTGAAGCTTTCTTT. Protein: CSVEEQRNTEAFF.

This rearrangement joins TRBV2 to TRBJ2-2; D is unclear. Trimming cost V 4 bases and J 3 bases, with 12 bases left between them. In germline, CDR1 is SNHLY, CDR2 FYNNEI. The CDR3 covers 15 residues. This CDR3 reads CASSGESAYTGELFF. As DNA, the CDR3 is TGTGCCAGCAGTGGAGAATCAGCGTACACCGGGGAGCTGTTTTTT.

V gene TRBV7-6 combines with J gene TRBJ2-3; 7 bases line up with TRBD1. After removal of 1 base from V and 1 base from J, the junction contained 11 bases not matched to a gene. This CDR3 is built from 18 residues. Germline V gene sequence: CDR1 SGHVS, CDR2 FNYEAQ. The CDR3 spells CASSLDKGASYRTDTQYF. In nucleotides, the CDR3 is TGTGCCAGCAGCTTAGACAAGGGGGCGAGCTACCGCACAGATACGCAGTATTTT.

CDR3 DNA sequence: TGTGCCAGCAGTTTGATCTTCCTCGGCGGGGAGCTGTTTTTT. As protein: CASSLIFLGGELFF. The chain recombines TRBV28 with TRBJ2-2; D is ambiguous. CDR3 length equals 14 residues. V lost 3 bases and J lost 7, with 12 bases in between. CDR1 and CDR2 from the germline V gene are MDHEN and SYDVKM.

The chain has TRBV4-1 and TRBJ1-1, with D perhaps matching TRBD1 (5 bases). CDR1 and CDR2 from the germline V gene are MGHRA and YSYEKL. Trimming removed 4 bases from V and 4 bases from J, with 25 bases in between. The CDR3 is made up of 18 amino acids. In DNA, the CDR3 is TGCGCCAGCAGCCCTCATACCGGACACCGGAGGGAGAGCACTGAAGCTTTCTTT. Its translation: CASSPHTGHRRESTEAFF.

The V and J genes are TRBV19 and TRBJ2-1; TRBD2 might be the D (6 bases). The V end lost 3 bases, the J end lost 4 bases, and 10 bases lay between the germline ends. The CDR3 runs to 14 residues. Per germline, CDR1 LNHDA and CDR2 SQIVND (reference sequence). CDR3 DNA: TGTGCCAGTAGTATGGGACTGTGGTACAATGAGCAGTTCTTC. It encodes CASSMGLWYNEQFF. The entire variable domain, with the rest obtained from reference TRBV19 and TRBJ2-1, is as follows: DGGITQSPKYLFRKEGQNVTLSCEQNLNHDAMYWYRQDPGQGLRLIYYSQIVNDFQKGDIAEGYSVSREKKESFPLTVTSAQKNPTAFYLCASSMGLWYNEQFFGPGTRLTVL.

This CDR3 is CASSSPPGNTEAFF. DNA of the CDR3: TGTGCCAGCAGTTCCCCTCCGGGGAACACTGAAGCTTTCTTT. This chain connects TRBV28 to TRBJ1-1; D call uncertain. The V end lost 4 bases, the J end lost 1 base, and 10 bases lay between the germline ends. This CDR3 comprises 14 residues. The germline V gene encodes CDR1 MDHEN and CDR2 SYDVKM.

This chain uses TRBV20-1 with TRBJ1-1; no clear D gene. The CDR3 loop spans 11 amino acids. Germline lookup yields CDR1 DFQATT and CDR2 SNEGSKA (reference sequence). Trimming removed 1 base from V and 2 bases from J, with 2 bases in between. CDR3 protein: CSARVNTEAFF. CDR3 nucleotides: TGCAGTGCTAGAGTAAACACTGAAGCTTTCTTT.

J is TRBJ1-2 and V is TRBV11-2, with 7 bases matching TRBD1. CDR3 length: 14 residues. Germline CDR1 reads SGHAT; CDR2 reads FQNNGV. The ends lost 1 base at V and 8 bases at J; junction bases unmatched: 7. The CDR3 DNA sequence: TGTGCCAGCAGCTTAGCGGGACAGCCGGGAGGCTACACCTTC. Protein product: CASSLAGQPGGYTF. The variable domain in full, with the rest retrieved from reference TRBV11-2 and TRBJ1-2, is EAGVAQSPRYKIIEKRQSVAFWCNPISGHATLYWYQQILGQGPKLLIQFQNNGVVDDSQLPKDRFSAERLKGVDSTLKIQPAKLEDSAVYLCASSLAGQPGGYTFGSGTRLTVV.

This chain links TRBV27 with TRBJ1-4; D is uncertain. With 3 bases removed from V and 7 bases from J, the gap between germline ends came to 12 bases. Germline-derived CDR1 and CDR2 are MNHEY and SMNVEV (reference sequence). CDR3 length: 14 amino acids. The CDR3 nucleotides are TGTGCCAGCAGTTTGCTCGGCGGTAGTGAAAAACTGTTTTTT. Translated: CASSLLGGSEKLFF. Combining the CDR3 with reference TRBV27 and TRBJ1-4 gives the whole variable domain EAQVTQNPRYLITVTGKKLTVTCSQNMNHEYMSWYRQDPGLGLRQIYYSMNVEVTDKGDVPEGYKVSRKEKRNFPLILESPSPNQTSLYFCASSLLGGSEKLFFGSGTQLSVL.

This sequence joins TRBV5-1 and TRBJ2-2; the D gene is possibly TRBD2 (6 bases). V lost 8 bases and J lost 7, with 18 bases in between. CDR1 and CDR2 (germline): SGHRS, YFSETQ. The CDR3 loop spans 14 amino acids. The CDR3 coding sequence is TGCGCCAGTCAGATGGGGACTTCCGGCGGGGAGCTGTTTTTT. Translation: CASQMGTSGGELFF.

The chain carries TRBV7-2 and TRBJ2-7; D call uncertain. Germline CDR1 is SGHTA and CDR2 is FQGNSA. The CDR3 extends over 14 amino acids. Trimming took 8 bases from V and 6 from J, leaving 20 bases between them. CDR3 in amino acids: CASVLDERSSEQYF. CDR3 bases: TGTGCCAGCGTCCTCGACGAGAGGAGTAGCGAGCAGTACTTC.